The next 9 T cell receptor beta chains were all read from a single sample in a study of blood T cells in healthy people across ages. Then a second PCR, running about 6 to 11 cycles, was carried out with a sample-barcoded 5' primer and a J-beta primer mix. MiXCR, applied by TCRdb to the 5' RACE reads, yields one record per CDR3 protein. This table has 1 million or so distinct CDR3 sequences, 40% to 55% appearing once. The sequencing input was blood. The source is a woman aged 55-75 years in good health.

The chain links TRBV7-8 to TRBJ2-5, with 10 bases that match TRBD2. The length of the CDR3 is 16 residues. After removal of 1 base from V and 4 bases from J, the junction contained 6 bases not matched to a gene. Germline V gives CDR1 SGHVS, CDR2 FQNEAQ. CDR3 region: CASSLVSGRARETQYF. CDR3 nucleotide sequence: TGTGCCAGCAGCTTAGTAAGCGGGAGGGCGCGAGAGACCCAGTACTTC.

This rearrangement joins TRBV10-3 to TRBJ2-1; D gene ambiguous. The germline CDR1 and CDR2 sequences are ENHRY and SYGVKD. This CDR3 is 14 amino acids long. Trimming pared 2 bases from V and 4 bases from J, leaving 9 bases between. CDR3 loop: CAISEDIRYNEQFF. In DNA, the CDR3 is TGTGCCATCAGTGAGGACATTCGTTACAATGAGCAGTTCTTC.

This clonotype was observed a handful of times. The chain combines TRBV10-3 with TRBJ2-5; D possibly uses TRBD1 or TRBD2 (5 bases each). CDR1 and CDR2 (germline): ENHRY, SYGVKD. The CDR3 runs 12 residues. Trimming removed 6 bases from V and 4 bases from J, with 9 bases in between. The CDR3 loop reads CAIRGLAETQYF. In DNA, the CDR3 is TGTGCCATCAGGGGGCTAGCAGAGACCCAGTACTTC.

The chain has TRBV2 and TRBJ1-4, with TRBD1 as a possible D gene (6 bases). The CDR3 extends over 15 amino acids. Germline CDR1 and CDR2: SNHLY and FYNNEI. V was cut by 4 bases and J by 5 bases, with 14 bases left in between. The CDR3 loop is CASSGYRDGNEKLFF. The DNA for the CDR3 is TGTGCCAGCAGTGGATACAGGGACGGGAATGAAAAACTGTTTTTT.

The chain joins TRBV9 to TRBJ2-1, with D maybe TRBD2 (6 bases). Deletions cut 4 bases from V and 4 bases from J, with 15 bases between. The CDR3 extends over 15 amino acids. The germline V gene has CDR1 SGDLS and CDR2 YYNGEE. For the CDR3, the DNA is TGTGCCAGCAGCCAAGGGTTAGCGGAGTACAATGAGCAGTTCTTC. It yields the protein CASSQGLAEYNEQFF.

The chain combines TRBV7-9 with TRBJ2-1, with TRBD2 identical over 14 bases. CDR3 length: 17 amino acids. The ends lost 4 bases at V and 8 bases at J; junction bases unmatched: 10. Germline V lookup: CDR1 SEHNR, CDR2 FQNEAQ (reference sequence). The CDR3 DNA reads TGTGCCAGCAGCTCTCCGCCCGGGACTAGCGGGAGTCATGAGCAGTTCTTC. As protein: CASSSPPGTSGSHEQFF.

The chain uses TRBV7-6 and TRBJ2-1; TRBD1 agrees at 8 bases. J lost 7 bases, V lost 4 bases, and 15 bases had no gene match. The CDR3 totals 17 residues. Germline lookup yields CDR1 SGHVS and CDR2 FNYEAQ. The DNA of the CDR3 is TGTGCCAGCAGCTCCATACGACCAGGACAGGGATGGAATGAGCAGTTCTTC. As protein: CASSSIRPGQGWNEQFF.

With regard to this clonotype: A much larger clone lies a single base off, so this may be a read error. The chain links TRBV10-3 to TRBJ2-3; TRBD2 matches at 7 bases. This CDR3 is 16 amino acids long. The germline V gene has CDR1 ENHRY and CDR2 SYGVKD. Trimming cost V 2 bases and J 2 bases; bases outside gene matches: 7. The chain's CDR3 is CAISEAQRGHTDTQYF. The CDR3 DNA follows: TGTGCCATCAGTGAGGCACAGCGGGGCCACACAGATACGCAGTATTTT.

The rearrangement uses TRBV11-2 and TRBJ2-1; 9 positions agree with TRBD2. CDR1 is SGHAT, CDR2 FQNNGV, per germline. Trimming at V came to 1 base and at J to 4 bases, leaving 5 bases not matched to a gene. The CDR3 runs to 16 residues. CDR3 sequence: CASSLGSGRFYNEQFF. CDR3 bases: TGTGCCAGCAGCTTAGGTAGCGGGAGATTTTACAATGAGCAGTTCTTC.